The entry that follows covers one TCR beta chain sequence. Its antigen remains unidentified. This record comes from a study of T cells in localized non-small cell lung cancer. Study-wide results and caveats: The greatest T cell clonality was found in uninvolved adjacent lung (higher than in tumor). Heterogeneity is still possible, as just one tumor region was sequenced. Paired adjacent lung recovered a median roughly 50 of the top 100 tumor clones.

Looked up from germline, CDR1 is LGHNA and CDR2 is YNFKEQ. The CDR3 runs to 15 residues. V trimming: 0 bases; J trimming: 4 bases; junction bases outside the gene matches: 3. TCRdb's table, derived via immunoSEQ multiplex PCR, lists solely in-frame clones and lacks some. Of some 64,000 clones in the sample, roughly 80% were seen once. This TCR was sampled from a man aged 35 to 69 with stage II lung adenocarcinoma. The material sequenced was PBMCs, taken before any cancer treatment. The chain carries TRBV4-2 and TRBJ2-3; 8 bases are a match to TRBD2. CDR3 bases: TGTGCCAGCAGCCAAGAGCCGGGGGGGTCAGATACGCAGTATTTT. It codes for CASSQEPGGSDTQYF.